Here is one TCR beta chain with its context. The data were taken from a study of cytomegalovirus exposure and HLA in healthy donors. PCR involved 60 Vbeta and 13 Jbeta primers. Assay used: immunoSEQ multiplex PCR; TCRdb lists only in-frame clones, some missing. The sample's table shows about 72,000 clones. The CDR3 runs 14 residues. Germline CDR1 and CDR2: SGHRS and YFSETQ. Trimming stripped 2 bases from V and 2 bases from J, with 10 bases between. The gene calls are TRBV5-1 and TRBJ2-5, with D tentatively TRBD1 (6 bases). The material sequenced was PBMCs. The receptor was derived from a woman in her thirties or forties in good health and CMV-seropositive. CDR3 bases: TGCGCCAGCAGCTTAAAGGGGGAGCAAGAGACCCAGTACTTC. Translation: CASSLKGEQETQYF.